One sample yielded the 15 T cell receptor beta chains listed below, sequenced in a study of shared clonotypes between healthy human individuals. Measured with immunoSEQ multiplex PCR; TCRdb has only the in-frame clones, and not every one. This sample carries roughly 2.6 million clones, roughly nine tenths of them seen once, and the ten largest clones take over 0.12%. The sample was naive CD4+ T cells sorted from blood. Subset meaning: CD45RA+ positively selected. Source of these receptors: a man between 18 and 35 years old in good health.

The CDR3 protein is CASSFAGNLWDTEAFF. In DNA, the CDR3 is TGTGCCAGCAGTTTCGCCGGTAATCTGTGGGACACTGAAGCTTTCTTT. The rearrangement uses TRBV28 and TRBJ1-1; D remains ambiguous. V dropped 3 bases and J dropped 3 bases, with 17 bases sitting between them. CDR1 is MDHEN and CDR2 is SYDVKM in the germline V gene. The CDR3 is 16 amino acids.

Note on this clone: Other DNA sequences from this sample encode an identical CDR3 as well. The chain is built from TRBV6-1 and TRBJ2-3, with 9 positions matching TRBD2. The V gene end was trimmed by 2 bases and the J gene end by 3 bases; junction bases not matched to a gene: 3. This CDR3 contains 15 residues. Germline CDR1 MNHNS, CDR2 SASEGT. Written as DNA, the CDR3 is TGTGCCAGCAGTGAACGGGCGGGAGGGACAGATACGCAGTATTTT. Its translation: CASSERAGGTDTQYF.

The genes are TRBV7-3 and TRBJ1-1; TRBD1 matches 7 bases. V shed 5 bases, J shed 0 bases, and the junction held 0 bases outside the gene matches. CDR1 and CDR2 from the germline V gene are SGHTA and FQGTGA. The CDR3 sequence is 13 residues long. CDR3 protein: CASSGTVNTEAFF. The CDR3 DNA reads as TGTGCCAGCAGCGGGACAGTGAACACTGAAGCTTTCTTT.

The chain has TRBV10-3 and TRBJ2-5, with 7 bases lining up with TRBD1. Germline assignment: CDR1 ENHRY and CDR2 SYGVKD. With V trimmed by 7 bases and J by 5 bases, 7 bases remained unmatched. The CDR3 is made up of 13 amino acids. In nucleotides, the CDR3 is TGTGCCATCAAACCGGGACAGTACGAGACCCAGTACTTC. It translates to CAIKPGQYETQYF.

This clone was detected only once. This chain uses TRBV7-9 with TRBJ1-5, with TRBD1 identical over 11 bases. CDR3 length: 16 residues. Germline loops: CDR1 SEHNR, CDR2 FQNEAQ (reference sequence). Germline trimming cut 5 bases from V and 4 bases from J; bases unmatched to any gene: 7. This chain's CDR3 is CASSLWTGGNNQPQHF. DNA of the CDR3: TGTGCCAGCAGCCTCTGGACAGGGGGCAATAATCAGCCCCAGCATTTT.

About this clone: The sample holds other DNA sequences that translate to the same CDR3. CDR3 loop: CASSYTDSYNEQFF. The CDR3 nucleotides are TGTGCCAGCAGTTACACCGACAGCTACAATGAGCAGTTCTTC. The chain links TRBV6-5 to TRBJ2-1, with D perhaps TRBD1 (5 bases). V was shortened by 2 bases and J by 3 bases, with 8 bases between the two germline ends. Germline V CDR1 and CDR2: MNHEY, SVGAGI. The CDR3 spans 14 residues.

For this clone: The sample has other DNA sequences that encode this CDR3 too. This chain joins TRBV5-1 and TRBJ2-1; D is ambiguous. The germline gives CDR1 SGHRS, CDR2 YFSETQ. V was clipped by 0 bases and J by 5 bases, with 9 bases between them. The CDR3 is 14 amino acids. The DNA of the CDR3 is TGCGCCAGCAGCTTGGGAGGCGGCCACAATGAGCAGTTCTTC. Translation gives CASSLGGGHNEQFF.

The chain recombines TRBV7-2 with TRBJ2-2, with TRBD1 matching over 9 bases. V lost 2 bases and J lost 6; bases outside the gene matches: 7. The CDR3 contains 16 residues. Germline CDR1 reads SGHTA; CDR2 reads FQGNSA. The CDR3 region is CASSLTGTGPPGELFF. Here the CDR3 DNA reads TGTGCCAGCAGCTTAACCGGGACAGGGCCTCCCGGGGAGCTGTTTTTT.

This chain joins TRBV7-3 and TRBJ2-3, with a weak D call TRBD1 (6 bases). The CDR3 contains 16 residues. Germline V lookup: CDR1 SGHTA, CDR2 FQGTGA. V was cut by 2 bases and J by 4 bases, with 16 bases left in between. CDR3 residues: CASSLDGGHKADTQYF. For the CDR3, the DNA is TGTGCCAGCAGCTTAGATGGGGGCCACAAGGCAGATACGCAGTATTTT.

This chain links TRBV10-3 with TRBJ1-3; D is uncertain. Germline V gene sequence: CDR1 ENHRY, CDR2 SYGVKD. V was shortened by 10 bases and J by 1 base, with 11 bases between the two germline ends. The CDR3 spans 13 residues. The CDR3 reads CATASGSGNTIYF. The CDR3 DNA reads TGTGCCACAGCGAGTGGGTCTGGAAACACCATATATTTT.

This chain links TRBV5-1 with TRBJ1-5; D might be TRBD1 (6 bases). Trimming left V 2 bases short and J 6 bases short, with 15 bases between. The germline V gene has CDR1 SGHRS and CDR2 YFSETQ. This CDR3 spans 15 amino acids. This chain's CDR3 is CASSLGQSTRQPQHF. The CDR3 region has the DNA TGCGCCAGCAGCTTAGGACAGAGCACCCGTCAGCCCCAGCATTTT.

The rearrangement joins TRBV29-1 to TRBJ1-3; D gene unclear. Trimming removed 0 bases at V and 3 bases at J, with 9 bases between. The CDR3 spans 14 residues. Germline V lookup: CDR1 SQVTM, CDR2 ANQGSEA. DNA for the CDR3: TGCAGCGTTGAAGATACGACAAATGGAAACACCATATATTTT. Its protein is CSVEDTTNGNTIYF.

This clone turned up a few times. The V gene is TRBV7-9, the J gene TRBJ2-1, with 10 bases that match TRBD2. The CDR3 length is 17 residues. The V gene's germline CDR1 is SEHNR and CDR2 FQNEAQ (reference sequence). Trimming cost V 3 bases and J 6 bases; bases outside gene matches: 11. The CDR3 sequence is CASSFQSSGRNGNEQFF. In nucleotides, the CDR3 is TGTGCCAGCAGCTTCCAATCTAGCGGGAGAAATGGCAATGAGCAGTTCTTC.

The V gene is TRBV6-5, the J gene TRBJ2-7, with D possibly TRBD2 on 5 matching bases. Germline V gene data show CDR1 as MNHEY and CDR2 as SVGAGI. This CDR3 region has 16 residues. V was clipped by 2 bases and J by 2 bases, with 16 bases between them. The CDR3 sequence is CASSYPGRGPTYEQYF. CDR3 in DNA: TGTGCCAGCAGTTACCCTGGGCGCGGGCCTACCTACGAGCAGTACTTC.

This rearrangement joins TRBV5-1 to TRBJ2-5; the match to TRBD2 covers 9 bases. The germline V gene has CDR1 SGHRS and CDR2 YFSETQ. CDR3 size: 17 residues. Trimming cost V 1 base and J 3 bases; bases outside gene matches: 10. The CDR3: CASSLFVAGGLEETQYF. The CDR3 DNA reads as TGCGCCAGCAGCTTGTTTGTCGCGGGGGGGCTGGAAGAGACCCAGTACTTC.